Listed below are T cell receptor beta chains from one sample, sequenced in a study of immune evolution from preneoplasia to lung adenocarcinoma. Sequencing used immunoSEQ multiplex PCR; TCRdb keeps in-frame clones, though not all of them. The data show about 4,000 clones, approximately 80% seen once. Specimen: FFPE adjacent normal lung tissue. The source is an older donor with lung adenocarcinoma. Both conserved end residues are part of each CDR3. The order of the fields is CDR3 protein, CDR3 DNA, J gene, D gene, V gene, clone size. The D gene is left open where the match is weak. Not every row has a clone size; where given, it reads once, few, many or a size class.

cdr3_aa: CASSWGAGYGYTF
cdr3_nt: TGTGCCAGCAGTTGGGGGGCCGGCTATGGCTACACCTTC
j_call: TRBJ1-2
d_call: -
v_call: TRBV6-5
clone_size: -

cdr3_aa: CASSLGHYGYTF
cdr3_nt: TGTGCCAGCAGCTTGGGGCACTATGGCTACACCTTC
j_call: TRBJ1-2
d_call: -
v_call: TRBV7-2
clone_size: -

cdr3_aa: CASSADNQETQYF
cdr3_nt: TGTGCCAGCTCAGCGGACAACCAAGAGACCCAGTACTTC
j_call: TRBJ2-5
d_call: -
v_call: TRBV18
clone_size: once

cdr3_aa: CASRMTGGDNTGELFF
cdr3_nt: TGTGCCAGCAGGATGACAGGGGGCGACAACACCGGGGAGCTGTTTTTT
j_call: TRBJ2-2
d_call: TRBD1
v_call: TRBV7-3
clone_size: -

cdr3_aa: CASSPTGTGNSGELFF
cdr3_nt: TGTGCCAGCAGTCCCACCGGGACAGGAAATTCCGGGGAGCTGTTTTTT
j_call: TRBJ2-2
d_call: TRBD1
v_call: TRBV28
clone_size: -

cdr3_aa: CASIILAGGPADTQYF
cdr3_nt: TGTGCCAGCATCATCTTGGCGGGAGGGCCGGCTGATACGCAGTATTTT
j_call: TRBJ2-3
d_call: TRBD2
v_call: TRBV7-2
clone_size: -

cdr3_aa: CASSLVQGTGELFF
cdr3_nt: TGTGCCAGCAGCTTAGTCCAGGGAACCGGGGAGCTGTTTTTT
j_call: TRBJ2-2
d_call: -
v_call: TRBV7-8
clone_size: -

cdr3_aa: CASSLGGYQETQYF
cdr3_nt: TGTGCTAGCAGCCTCGGGGGATACCAAGAGACCCAGTACTTC
j_call: TRBJ2-5
d_call: -
v_call: TRBV7-7
clone_size: few

cdr3_aa: CASSLYGQPYEQYF
cdr3_nt: TGTGCCAGCAGTTTATACGGGCAGCCCTACGAGCAGTACTTC
j_call: TRBJ2-7
d_call: -
v_call: TRBV28
clone_size: -

cdr3_aa: CASSSDYEDEKLFF
cdr3_nt: TGTGCCAGCAGCTCGGATTACGAGGATGAAAAACTGTTTTTT
j_call: TRBJ1-4
d_call: -
v_call: TRBV5-6
clone_size: -

cdr3_aa: CASSLVHSYEQYF
cdr3_nt: TGTGCCAGCAGCTTGGTCCACTCCTACGAGCAGTACTTC
j_call: TRBJ2-7
d_call: -
v_call: TRBV4-2
clone_size: -

cdr3_aa: CASSFWDRGESPLHF
cdr3_nt: TGTGCCAGCAGTTTTTGGGACAGGGGAGAATCACCCCTCCACTTT
j_call: TRBJ1-6
d_call: TRBD1
v_call: TRBV27
clone_size: -

cdr3_aa: CASSVAERPSYEQYF
cdr3_nt: TGTGCCAGCAGCGTAGCTGAGAGACCAAGCTACGAGCAGTACTTC
j_call: TRBJ2-7
d_call: -
v_call: TRBV9
clone_size: -

cdr3_aa: CATSIGQGTYEQYF
cdr3_nt: TGTGCCACCAGTATCGGACAGGGGACCTACGAGCAGTACTTC
j_call: TRBJ2-7
d_call: TRBD1
v_call: TRBV7-2
clone_size: -

cdr3_aa: CASSPSSPREFYEQYF
cdr3_nt: TGTGCCAGCAGCCCCTCGTCTCCGCGGGAGTTCTACGAGCAGTACTTC
j_call: TRBJ2-7
d_call: TRBD2
v_call: TRBV7-2
clone_size: few

cdr3_aa: CSAAKEGNTIYF
cdr3_nt: TGCAGCGCCGCGAAGGAGGGAAACACCATATATTTT
j_call: TRBJ1-3
d_call: -
v_call: TRBV29-1
clone_size: -

cdr3_aa: CASSLDVGGTDTQYF
cdr3_nt: TGCGCCAGCAGCTTGGACGTAGGCGGCACAGATACGCAGTATTTT
j_call: TRBJ2-3
d_call: -
v_call: TRBV5-1
clone_size: -

cdr3_aa: CASSLALRGQGAGYTF
cdr3_nt: TGTGCCAGCAGCTTAGCGCTTCGGGGACAGGGGGCTGGCTACACCTTC
j_call: TRBJ1-2
d_call: TRBD1
v_call: TRBV7-9
clone_size: -

cdr3_aa: CASSLDDSGAYGYTF
cdr3_nt: TGTGCCAGCAGCTTGGATGACTCAGGGGCCTATGGCTACACCTTC
j_call: TRBJ1-2
d_call: -
v_call: TRBV5-6
clone_size: -

cdr3_aa: CASSESLMTTDTQYF
cdr3_nt: TGTGCCAGCAGTGAAAGCTTAATGACCACAGATACGCAGTATTTT
j_call: TRBJ2-3
d_call: -
v_call: TRBV6-1
clone_size: -

cdr3_aa: CASSRPERDLSYEQYF
cdr3_nt: TGCGCCAGCAGCCGGCCCGAGCGGGATCTTTCCTACGAGCAGTACTTC
j_call: TRBJ2-7
d_call: TRBD2
v_call: TRBV4-1
clone_size: -

cdr3_aa: CSARRLAQRYF
cdr3_nt: TGCAGTGCTAGAAGGCTAGCGCAAAGGTATTTT
j_call: TRBJ2-3
d_call: -
v_call: TRBV20-1
clone_size: -

cdr3_aa: CASSYTTYEQYF
cdr3_nt: TGTGCCAGCAGCTACACGACCTACGAGCAGTACTTC
j_call: TRBJ2-7
d_call: -
v_call: TRBV11-2
clone_size: -

cdr3_aa: CATSREASGRPYEQYF
cdr3_nt: TGTGCCACCAGCAGAGAAGCTAGCGGCCGTCCCTACGAGCAGTACTTC
j_call: TRBJ2-7
d_call: TRBD2
v_call: TRBV15
clone_size: -

cdr3_aa: CASSPLLEETQYF
cdr3_nt: TGTGCCAGCAGTCCCCTACTCGAAGAGACCCAGTACTTC
j_call: TRBJ2-5
d_call: -
v_call: TRBV27
clone_size: -

cdr3_aa: CASKKTGADTQYF
cdr3_nt: TGTGCCAGCAAAAAAACAGGGGCAGATACGCAGTATTTT
j_call: TRBJ2-3
d_call: TRBD1
v_call: TRBV6-5
clone_size: -

cdr3_aa: CASSSQGDTEAFF
cdr3_nt: TGTGCCAGCAGTTCACAGGGGGACACTGAAGCTTTCTTT
j_call: TRBJ1-1
d_call: TRBD1
v_call: TRBV6-1
clone_size: once

cdr3_aa: CASSPGTYNEQFF
cdr3_nt: TGTGCCAGCAGCCCGGGGACTTACAATGAGCAGTTCTTC
j_call: TRBJ2-1
d_call: -
v_call: TRBV5-5
clone_size: -

cdr3_aa: CASSPQGADRGPYGYTF
cdr3_nt: TGTGCCAGCTCACCACAGGGAGCGGACAGGGGGCCCTATGGCTACACCTTC
j_call: TRBJ1-2
d_call: TRBD1
v_call: TRBV18
clone_size: -